These 4 T cell receptor beta chains were all obtained from the same sample, sequenced in a study of T cell responses to AZD1222 COVID-19 vaccine. Assay used: immunoSEQ multiplex PCR; TCRdb lists only in-frame clones, some missing. The top ten hold about 1.4% of the sample, which has roughly 100,000 clones, about 86% seen once. The specimen comprised peripheral blood, sampled on day 0 of AZD1222 vaccination. The source of these receptors is an adult in good health.

The chain couples TRBV6-1 to TRBJ1-2; tentative D call: TRBD1 (5 bases). The CDR3 is made up of 15 amino acids. The germline CDR1 and CDR2 sequences are MNHNS and SASEGT. The ends were cut back, 1 base at V and 8 bases at J, with 17 bases in the middle. The CDR3 region is CASSEGSRRRGGYTF. The CDR3 DNA follows: TGTGCCAGCAGTGAAGGGTCCCGTCGACGGGGCGGCTACACCTTC.

The genes are TRBV5-1 and TRBJ1-1, with 9 bases identical to TRBD1. CDR1 and CDR2 (germline): SGHRS, YFSETQ. V lost 2 bases to trimming and J lost 13 bases; unmatched junction nucleotides: 9. The CDR3 spans 13 residues. CDR3 residues: CASSFGGTGILFF. CDR3 DNA sequence: TGCGCCAGCAGCTTTGGGGGGACAGGGATCCTTTTCTTT.

The rearrangement joins TRBV21-1 to TRBJ2-3; the DNA was not compared with TRBD1, the D call given in the table. TRBV21-1 is deemed a pseudogene. The CDR3 length is 18 residues. The CDR3 nucleotides read TGTGCCAGCAGCAAAGTTTCGGTCGGCAGGGCGAGCACAGATACGCAGTATTTT. Translation gives CASSKVSVGRASTDTQYF.

This chain joins TRBV6-1 and TRBJ1-2; tentatively, D is TRBD1 (5 bases). The CDR3 consists of 13 residues. The V end lost 1 base, the J end lost 5 bases, and 8 bases lay between the germline ends. Germline CDR1 is MNHNS and CDR2 is SASEGT. The CDR3, as DNA: TGTGCCAGCAGTGAAGGCGCAGGGTATGGCTACACCTTC. As protein: CASSEGAGYGYTF.